These 10 T cell receptor beta chains were all obtained from the same sample, sequenced in a study of T-cell reconstitution after alpha-beta-depleted transplantation in children. Unique molecular identifiers tagged the TCRbeta library. TCRdb re-derived calls from the PCR reads in MiXCR, one entry per CDR3 protein. The sample consists of approximately 590,000 distinct CDR3 sequences, over 9.5% of them appearing once. The sequencing here drew on PBMCs from the stem cell graft donor, taken from the stem cell graft. Receptor source: a human donor who donated a stem cell graft to a child with acute myeloid leukemia.

At least ten counts were recorded for this clonotype. A much larger clone is a single base away; this may be a read error. V and J are TRBV7-2 and TRBJ2-2; no clear D. CDR3 length: 11 residues. Per germline, CDR1 SGHTA and CDR2 FQGNSA. The CDR3 bases are TGCGCCAGCAGCTTGGTCGGGGAGCTGTTTTTT. This codes for CASSLVGELFF.

V is TRBV30 and J is TRBJ1-2; 8 bases align to TRBD1. The CDR3 length is 13 residues. The ends lost 5 bases at V and 7 bases at J; junction bases unmatched: 9. The germline V gene has CDR1 GTSNPN and CDR2 SVGIG (reference sequence). The CDR3 coding sequence is TGTGCCTGGGCAAGGGACAGGCCGCTTGGCTACACCTTC. Translation: CAWARDRPLGYTF.

In its sample, this clonotype was seen many times. The chain employs TRBV10-3 and TRBJ2-7, with TRBD2 identical over 12 bases. The CDR3 is 14 residues long. V dropped 10 bases and J dropped 2; count of bases not matched to a gene: 6. From germline, CDR1 is ENHRY and CDR2 SYGVKD. CDR3 sequence (DNA): TGTGCCACCACCGGGACTAGCGGGCCCTACGAGCAGTACTTC. It yields the protein CATTGTSGPYEQYF.

In its sample, this clonotype was seen many times. The gene calls are TRBV27 and TRBJ2-7; D unresolved. The ends were cut back, 3 bases at V and 0 bases at J, with 9 bases in the middle. Looked up from germline, CDR1 is MNHEY and CDR2 is SMNVEV (reference sequence). The CDR3 length is 14 residues. CDR3 residues: CASSFAVDSYEQYF. CDR3 nucleotides: TGTGCCAGCAGTTTTGCCGTAGACTCCTACGAGCAGTACTTC.

There are a few counts of this clonotype. The J gene is TRBJ1-6, the V gene TRBV4-1; D possibly corresponds to TRBD1 (5 bases). Trimming stripped 0 bases from V and 6 bases from J, with 12 bases between. The CDR3 has 16 residues. CDR1 is MGHRA and CDR2 is YSYEKL in the germline V gene. The CDR3 DNA follows: TGCGCCAGCAGCCAAGAGGCCAGGGTGGGTAATTCACCCCTCCACTTT. Amino acid sequence: CASSQEARVGNSPLHF.

This clonotype was detected a few times. The chain recombines TRBV29-1 with TRBJ1-1; D unclear. Trimming stripped 1 base from V and 10 bases from J, with 13 bases between. Germline lookup yields CDR1 SQVTM and CDR2 ANQGSEA. This CDR3 is built from 12 residues. Written as DNA, the CDR3 is TGCAGCGTTGAAGTGACGCCCAGCGGAGCTTTCTTT. Its protein product is CSVEVTPSGAFF.

This chain uses TRBV20-1 with TRBJ2-5; D is possibly TRBD2 (5 bases). Germline V CDR1 and CDR2: DFQATT, SNEGSKA (reference sequence). V dropped 6 bases and J dropped 5 bases, with 22 bases sitting between them. The CDR3 is 15 amino acids. CDR3 nucleotides: TGCAGTGCCCCCCGGCTAGCAAGAGGCTTGGAGACCCAGTACTTC. Its protein product is CSAPRLARGLETQYF.

The V gene is TRBV7-3, the J gene TRBJ2-1, with 11 bases fitting TRBD2. The CDR3 is 16 amino acids. Germline V gene sequence: CDR1 SGHTA, CDR2 FQGTGA. J lost 3 bases, V lost 5 bases, and 6 bases had no gene match. In nucleotides, the CDR3 is TGTGCCAGCAGCGCTGGGGGGACTAGCGGCTACAATGAGCAGTTCTTC. Residues: CASSAGGTSGYNEQFF. Together with reference TRBV7-3 and TRBJ2-1, the CDR3 gives the full variable domain: GAGVSQTPSNKVTEKGKYVELRCDPISGHTALYWYRQSLGQGPEFLIYFQGTGAADDSGLPNDRFFAVRPEGSVSTLKIQRTERGDSAVYLCASSAGGTSGYNEQFFGPGTRLTVL.

This clonotype was detected ten times or more. The chain has TRBV5-1 and TRBJ1-1; D unresolved. Germline assignment: CDR1 SGHRS and CDR2 YFSETQ. The germline V and J ends were trimmed by 0 bases and 0 bases, with 9 bases remaining between them. The CDR3 runs 15 residues. CDR3 amino acids: CASSLGQVMNTEAFF. CDR3 DNA: TGCGCCAGCAGCTTGGGACAAGTCATGAACACTGAAGCTTTCTTT.

This clonotype was found many times. The chain carries TRBV27 and TRBJ2-3, with 10 bases aligning to TRBD1. V lost 0 bases, J lost 2 bases, and 5 bases stayed unmatched. The germline V gene has CDR1 MNHEY and CDR2 SMNVEV (reference sequence). This CDR3 spans 17 amino acids. The CDR3 loop reads CASSLSVGTGVTDTQYF. As DNA, the CDR3 is TGTGCCAGCAGTTTATCGGTCGGGACAGGGGTCACAGATACGCAGTATTTT.